Below, one TCR beta chain is given with its context. This sample was taken from a study of T cell clones after liver transplantation. Study overall: As an antigen-independent comparator, third-party-reactive TCRbeta sequences came from pre-transplant mixed lymphocyte reactions. Three of eight recipients were HCV-positive; others had non-autoimmune, non-viral indications. At least one year of complete immunosuppression withdrawal without enzymes over twice normal defined tolerance.

The repertoire was sequenced with immunoSEQ multiplex PCR; TCRdb's copy has only in-frame clones and lacks some. The sample has about 80,000 clones, 80% to 85% seen once. Trimming cost V 4 bases and J 0 bases, with 7 bases left between them. CDR1 SGHRS and CDR2 YFSETQ come from the germline V gene. CDR3 length equals 13 residues. This rearrangement joins TRBV5-1 to TRBJ2-5; possible D gene TRBD2, 5 bases. This material consisted of CD4+ T cells from blood, taken 46 months after liver transplant. The sequence was collected from a human patient who received a liver transplant. The graft donor may be the source of some T cells. DNA of the CDR3: TGCGCCAGCAGCCTGGAGGACCAAGAGACCCAGTACTTC. The encoded protein is CASSLEDQETQYF.